This section outlines one T cell receptor (beta chain) sequence together with its context. What it recognizes is unknown. The data derive from a study of cytomegalovirus exposure and HLA in healthy donors. Turning to the study itself: There were about 85 million unique TCRs (from HLA-typed donors) in an early data release. The study, taken as a whole, reports: Most CMV-associated TCR beta chains were later found to appear HLA-restricted. Researchers reportedly found TCR beta sequences accurately predicted most subjects' HLA-A and HLA-B alleles.

PCR involved 60 Vbeta and 13 Jbeta primers. Some clones are missing from TCRdb's copy, which holds only in-frame ones; the method was immunoSEQ multiplex PCR. The sample lists 110,000 to 150,000 clones, just over 70% occurring once. Germline values: CDR1 MNHNS, CDR2 SASEGT. Trimming took 3 bases from V and 1 from J, leaving 15 bases between them. There are 16 residues in the CDR3. Sequencing was done on a sample of PBMCs. This chain links TRBV6-1 with TRBJ2-5; a weak D match, TRBD1 (6 bases). The clonotype originates from a woman in her thirties in good health and CMV-seronegative. CDR3 loop: CASSDGQLAAQETQYF. The DNA of the CDR3 is TGTGCCAGCAGTGACGGACAGTTGGCGGCCCAAGAGACCCAGTACTTC.